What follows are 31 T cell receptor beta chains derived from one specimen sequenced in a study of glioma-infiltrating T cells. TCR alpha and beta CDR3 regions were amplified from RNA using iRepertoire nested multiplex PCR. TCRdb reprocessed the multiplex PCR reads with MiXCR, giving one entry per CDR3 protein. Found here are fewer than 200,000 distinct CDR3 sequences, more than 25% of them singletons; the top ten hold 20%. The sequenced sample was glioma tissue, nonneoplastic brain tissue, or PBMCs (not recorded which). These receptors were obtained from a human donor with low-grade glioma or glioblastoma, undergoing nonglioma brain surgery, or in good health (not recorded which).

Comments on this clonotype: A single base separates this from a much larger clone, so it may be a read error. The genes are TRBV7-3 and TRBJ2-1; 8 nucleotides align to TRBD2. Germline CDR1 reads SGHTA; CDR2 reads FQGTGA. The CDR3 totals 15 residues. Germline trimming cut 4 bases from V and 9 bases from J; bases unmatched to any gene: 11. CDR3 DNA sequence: TGTGCCAGCAGCTCCCGACGGGGGGGTTTGGGTGAGCAGTTCTTC. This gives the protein CASSSRRGGLGEQFF.

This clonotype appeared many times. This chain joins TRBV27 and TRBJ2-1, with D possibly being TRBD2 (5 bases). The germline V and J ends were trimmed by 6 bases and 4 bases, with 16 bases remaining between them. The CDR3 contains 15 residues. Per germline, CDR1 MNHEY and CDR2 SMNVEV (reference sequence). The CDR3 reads CASSPLQRGYNEQFF. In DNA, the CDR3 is TGTGCCAGCAGCCCTCTCCAGCGAGGGTACAATGAGCAGTTCTTC.

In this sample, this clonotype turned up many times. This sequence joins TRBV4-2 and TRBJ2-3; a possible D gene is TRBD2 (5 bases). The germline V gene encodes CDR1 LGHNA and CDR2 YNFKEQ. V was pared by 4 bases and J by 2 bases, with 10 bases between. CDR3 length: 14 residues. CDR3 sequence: CASSRERYTDTQYF. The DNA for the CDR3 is TGTGCCAGCAGCCGAGAGCGGTACACAGATACGCAGTATTTT.

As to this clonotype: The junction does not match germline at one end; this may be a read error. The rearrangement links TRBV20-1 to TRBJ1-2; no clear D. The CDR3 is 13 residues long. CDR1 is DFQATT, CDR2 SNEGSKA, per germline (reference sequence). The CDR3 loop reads CSAKDGVNYCYTF. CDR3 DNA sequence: TGCAGTGCAAAGGACGGGGTTAACTATTGCTACACCTTC.

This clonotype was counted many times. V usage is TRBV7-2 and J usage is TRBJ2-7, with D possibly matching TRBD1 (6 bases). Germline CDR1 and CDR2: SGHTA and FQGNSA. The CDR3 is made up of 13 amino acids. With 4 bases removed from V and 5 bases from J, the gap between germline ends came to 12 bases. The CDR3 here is CASSWSQGNEQYF. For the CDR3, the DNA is TGTGCCAGCAGCTGGTCCCAGGGGAACGAGCAGTACTTC.

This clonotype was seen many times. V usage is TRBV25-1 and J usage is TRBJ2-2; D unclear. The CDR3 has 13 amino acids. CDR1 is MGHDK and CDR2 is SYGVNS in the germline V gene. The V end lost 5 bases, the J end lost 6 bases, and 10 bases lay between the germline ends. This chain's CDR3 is CASSPDGSGELFF. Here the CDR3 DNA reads TGTGCCAGCAGTCCCGACGGTTCCGGGGAGCTGTTTTTT.

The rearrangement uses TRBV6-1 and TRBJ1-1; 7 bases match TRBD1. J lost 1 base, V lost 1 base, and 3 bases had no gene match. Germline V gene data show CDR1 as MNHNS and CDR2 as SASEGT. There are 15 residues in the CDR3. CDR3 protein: CASSEDWDRNTEAFF. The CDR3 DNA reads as TGTGCCAGCAGTGAAGACTGGGACAGGAACACTGAAGCTTTCTTT.

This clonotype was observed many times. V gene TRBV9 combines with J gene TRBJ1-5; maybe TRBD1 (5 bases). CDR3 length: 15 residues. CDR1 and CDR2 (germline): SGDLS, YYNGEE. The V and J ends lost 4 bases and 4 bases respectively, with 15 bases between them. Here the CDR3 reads CASSLMGQANQPQHF. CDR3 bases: TGTGCCAGCAGCTTAATGGGGCAGGCTAATCAGCCCCAGCATTTT.

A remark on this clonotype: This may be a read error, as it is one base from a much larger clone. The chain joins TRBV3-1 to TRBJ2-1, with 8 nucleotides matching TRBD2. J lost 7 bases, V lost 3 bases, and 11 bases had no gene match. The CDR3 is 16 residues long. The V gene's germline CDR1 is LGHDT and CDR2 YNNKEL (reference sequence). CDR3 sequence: CASSHKGLVERNEQFF. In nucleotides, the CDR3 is TGTGCCAGCAGCCACAAGGGACTAGTTGAACGGAATGAGCAGTTCTTC.

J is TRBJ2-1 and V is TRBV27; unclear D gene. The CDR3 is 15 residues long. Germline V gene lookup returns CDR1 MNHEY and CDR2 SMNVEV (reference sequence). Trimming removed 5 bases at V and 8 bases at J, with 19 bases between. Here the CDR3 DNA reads TGTGCCAGCAGTGTGTCTTTGAGGAGTCCCTATGAGCAGTTCTTC. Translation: CASSVSLRSPYEQFF.

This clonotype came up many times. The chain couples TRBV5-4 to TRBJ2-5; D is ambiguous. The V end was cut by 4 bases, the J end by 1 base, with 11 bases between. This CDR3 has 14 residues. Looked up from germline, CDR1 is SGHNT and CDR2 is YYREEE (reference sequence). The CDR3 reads CASSPRLGQETQYF. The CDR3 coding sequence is TGTGCCAGCAGCCCGCGACTGGGCCAAGAGACCCAGTACTTC.

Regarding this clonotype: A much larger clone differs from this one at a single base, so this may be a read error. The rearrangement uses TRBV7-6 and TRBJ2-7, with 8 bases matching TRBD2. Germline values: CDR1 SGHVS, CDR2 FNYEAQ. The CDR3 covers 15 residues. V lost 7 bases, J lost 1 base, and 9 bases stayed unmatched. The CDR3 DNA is TGTGCCAGCATCACGTTAGCGGGATCATCCTACGAGCAGTACTTC. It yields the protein CASITLAGSSYEQYF.

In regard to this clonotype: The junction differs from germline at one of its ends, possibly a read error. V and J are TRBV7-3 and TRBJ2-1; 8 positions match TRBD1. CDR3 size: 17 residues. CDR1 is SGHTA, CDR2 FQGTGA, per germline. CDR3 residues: CASGLLPRAGGHNEQFF. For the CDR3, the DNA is TGTGCCAGCGGCTTACTGCCCCGGGCAGGGGGCCACAATGAGCAGTTCTTC.

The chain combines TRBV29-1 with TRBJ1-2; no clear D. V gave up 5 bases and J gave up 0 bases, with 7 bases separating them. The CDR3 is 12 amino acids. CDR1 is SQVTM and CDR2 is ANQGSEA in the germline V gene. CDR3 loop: CSVYTSNYGYTF. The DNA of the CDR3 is TGCAGCGTTTATACCTCTAACTATGGCTACACCTTC.

CDR3 nucleotides: TGTGCCAGCAGCTTACGAGTGGCCGATACGCAGTATTTT. It yields the protein CASSLRVADTQYF. The chain carries TRBV11-2 and TRBJ2-3; no clear D. Deletions cut 2 bases from V and 6 bases from J, with 9 bases between. CDR1 is SGHAT, CDR2 FQNNGV, per germline. The CDR3 is 13 amino acids.

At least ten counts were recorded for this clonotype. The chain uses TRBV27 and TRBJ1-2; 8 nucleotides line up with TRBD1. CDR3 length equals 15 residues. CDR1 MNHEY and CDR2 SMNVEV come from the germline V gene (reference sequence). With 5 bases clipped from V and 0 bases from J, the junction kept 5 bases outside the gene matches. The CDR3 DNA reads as TGTGCCAGCAGTCCGAGGACAGGGCCTAACTATGGCTACACCTTC. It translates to CASSPRTGPNYGYTF.

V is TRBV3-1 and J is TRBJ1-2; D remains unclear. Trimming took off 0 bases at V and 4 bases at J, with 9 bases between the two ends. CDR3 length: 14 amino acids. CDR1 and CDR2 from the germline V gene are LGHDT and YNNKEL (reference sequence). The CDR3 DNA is TGTGCCAGCAGCCAAGAATTCCAGTTCTATGGCTACACCTTC. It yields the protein CASSQEFQFYGYTF.

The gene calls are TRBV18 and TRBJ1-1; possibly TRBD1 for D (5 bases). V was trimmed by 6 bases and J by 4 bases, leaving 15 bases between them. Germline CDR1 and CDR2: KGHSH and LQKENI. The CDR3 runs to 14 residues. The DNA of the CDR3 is TGTGCCAGCTCTCGGGGACCGCCGACCACTGAAGCTTTCTTT. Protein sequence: CASSRGPPTTEAFF.

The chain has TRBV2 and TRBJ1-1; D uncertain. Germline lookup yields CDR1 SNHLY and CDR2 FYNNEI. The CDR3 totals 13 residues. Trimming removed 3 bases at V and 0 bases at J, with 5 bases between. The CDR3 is CASSDSVNTEAFF. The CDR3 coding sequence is TGTGCCAGCAGTGATTCGGTGAACACTGAAGCTTTCTTT.

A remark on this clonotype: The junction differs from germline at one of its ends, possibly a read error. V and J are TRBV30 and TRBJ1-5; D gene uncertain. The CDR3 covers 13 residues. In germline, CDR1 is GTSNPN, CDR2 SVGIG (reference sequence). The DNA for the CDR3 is TGTGCCCGGAGTCCGGGGATCAATCAGCCCCAGCATTTT. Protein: CARSPGINQPQHF.

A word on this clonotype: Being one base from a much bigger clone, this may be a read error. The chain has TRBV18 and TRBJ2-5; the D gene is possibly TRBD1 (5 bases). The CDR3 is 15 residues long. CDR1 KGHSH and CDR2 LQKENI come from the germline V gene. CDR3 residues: CAISPTEPSQETQYF. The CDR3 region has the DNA TGTGCCATCTCACCGACAGAGCCCTCCCAAGAGACCCAGTACTTC.

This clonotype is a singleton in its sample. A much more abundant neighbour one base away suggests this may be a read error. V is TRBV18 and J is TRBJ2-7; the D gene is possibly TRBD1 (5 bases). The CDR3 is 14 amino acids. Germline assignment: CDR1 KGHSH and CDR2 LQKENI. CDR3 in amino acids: CASSPRQNSYEKYF. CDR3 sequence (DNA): TGTGCCAGCTCCCCACGACAGAACTCCTACGAGAAGTACTTC.

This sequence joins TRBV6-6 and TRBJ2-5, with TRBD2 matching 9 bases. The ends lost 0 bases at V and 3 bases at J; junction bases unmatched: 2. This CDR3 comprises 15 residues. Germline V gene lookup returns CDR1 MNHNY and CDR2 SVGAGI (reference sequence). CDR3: CASSYSASGEETQYF. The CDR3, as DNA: TGTGCCAGCAGTTACTCGGCTAGCGGGGAAGAGACCCAGTACTTC.

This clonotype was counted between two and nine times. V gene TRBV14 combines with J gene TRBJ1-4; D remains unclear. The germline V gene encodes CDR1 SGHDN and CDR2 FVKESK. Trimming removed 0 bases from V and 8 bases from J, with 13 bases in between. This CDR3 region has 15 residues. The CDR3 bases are TGTGCCAGCAGCCAAGAGTCGGGAGTCGGAGAAAAACTGTTTTTT. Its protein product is CASSQESGVGEKLFF.

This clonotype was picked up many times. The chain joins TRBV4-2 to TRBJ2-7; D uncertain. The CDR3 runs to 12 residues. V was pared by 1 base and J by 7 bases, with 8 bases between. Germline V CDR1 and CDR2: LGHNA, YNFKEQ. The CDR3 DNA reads TGTGCCAGCAGCCAAGGGAAGGGTGAGCAGTACTTC. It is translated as CASSQGKGEQYF.

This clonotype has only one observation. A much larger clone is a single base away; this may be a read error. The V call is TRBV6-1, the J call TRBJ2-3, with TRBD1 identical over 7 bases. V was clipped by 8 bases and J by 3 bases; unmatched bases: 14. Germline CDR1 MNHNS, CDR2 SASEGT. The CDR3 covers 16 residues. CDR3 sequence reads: CASGPVPSRGTDTQYF. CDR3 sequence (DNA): TGTGCCAGCGGACCTGTTCCTAGCAGGGGGACAGATACGCAGTATTTT.

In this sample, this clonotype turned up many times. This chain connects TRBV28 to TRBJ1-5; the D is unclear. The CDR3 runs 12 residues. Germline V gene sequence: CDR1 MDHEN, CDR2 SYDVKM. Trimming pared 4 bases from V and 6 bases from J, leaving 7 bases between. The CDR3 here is CASSSDFQPQHF. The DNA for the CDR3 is TGTGCCAGCAGTTCGGACTTTCAGCCCCAGCATTTT.

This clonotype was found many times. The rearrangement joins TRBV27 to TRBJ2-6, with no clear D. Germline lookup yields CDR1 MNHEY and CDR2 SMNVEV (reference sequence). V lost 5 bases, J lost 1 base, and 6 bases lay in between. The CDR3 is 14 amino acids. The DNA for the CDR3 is TGTGCCAGCAGTGGCCTTTCTGGGGCCAACGTCCTGACTTTC. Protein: CASSGLSGANVLTF.

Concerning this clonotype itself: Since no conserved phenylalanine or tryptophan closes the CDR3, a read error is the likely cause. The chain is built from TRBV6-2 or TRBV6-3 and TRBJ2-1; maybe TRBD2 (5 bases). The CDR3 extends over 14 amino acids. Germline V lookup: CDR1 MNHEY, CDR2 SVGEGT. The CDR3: CASSRILAWNEQFL. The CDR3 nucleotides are TGTGCTAGCAGTCGAATATTAGCGTGGAATGAGCAGTTCCTC.

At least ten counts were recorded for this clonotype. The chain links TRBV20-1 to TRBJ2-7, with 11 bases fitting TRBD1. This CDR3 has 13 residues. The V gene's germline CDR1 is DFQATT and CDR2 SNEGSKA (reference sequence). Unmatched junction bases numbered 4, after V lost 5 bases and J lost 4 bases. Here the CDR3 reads CSAPGTGGYEQYF. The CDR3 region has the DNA TGCAGTGCTCCCGGGACAGGGGGGTACGAGCAGTACTTC.

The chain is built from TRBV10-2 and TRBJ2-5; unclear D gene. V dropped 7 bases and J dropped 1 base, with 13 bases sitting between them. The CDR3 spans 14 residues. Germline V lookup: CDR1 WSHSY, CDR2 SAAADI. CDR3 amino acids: CASKAAPSQETQYF. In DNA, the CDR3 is TGCGCCAGCAAGGCGGCTCCCTCCCAAGAGACCCAGTACTTC.